This TCR beta chain was documented in a study of T-cell memory formation after mild COVID-19. Study context: TCR clusters showed largely donor specificity.

MiXCR, applied by TCRdb to the 5' RACE reads, yields one record per CDR3 protein. The repertoire holds a few hundred thousand distinct CDR3 sequences, with 25% to 30% as singletons. Losses at the gene ends were 4 bases for V and 1 base for J; bases not matched to a gene: 11. This CDR3 comprises 18 residues. The germline V gene has CDR1 SGHTA and CDR2 FQGNSA. The specimen was PBMCs or a T cell subset sorted from them (not recorded which). This clonotype was obtained from an adult woman who had mild COVID-19 (a few samples of this study predate the infection). Cell type and time point are not known. The rearrangement joins TRBV7-2 to TRBJ2-3; 10 bases map to TRBD2. CDR3 sequence reads: CASSSHQREGWGTDTQYF. Written as DNA, the CDR3 is TGTGCCAGCAGCTCTCATCAGCGGGAGGGGTGGGGCACAGATACGCAGTATTTT.